Reported below is one TCR beta chain. Profiled with immunoSEQ multiplex PCR; TCRdb holds only in-frame clones, not every one. Of tens of thousands of clones in the sample, 80% to 95% were seen once. These data belong to a study of T cell changes during pregnancy in multiple sclerosis. This specimen was peripheral blood, taken in the third trimester of pregnancy. This clonotype was obtained from a female donor in good health, enrolled as a control in a pregnancy study.

The CDR3 DNA reads as TGTGCCAGCAGCGTAGGCCACTCAACTGATACGCAGTATTTT. Protein: CASSVGHSTDTQYF. The V gene is TRBV9, the J gene TRBJ2-3; D is unresolved. CDR1 SGDLS and CDR2 YYNGEE come from the germline V gene. The CDR3 extends over 14 amino acids. Trimming took 0 bases from V and 6 from J, leaving 11 bases between them.